Listed below are T cell receptor beta chains from one sample, sequenced in a study of blood T cell repertoires in COVID-19. Assay used: immunoSEQ multiplex PCR; TCRdb lists only in-frame clones, some missing. The sample records 250,000 to 300,000 clones, approximately 83% being singletons. Material for sequencing was PBMCs or T cells enriched from blood (not recorded which). The receptors derive from a woman between 45 and 65 years old who had recovered from COVID-19. Each CDR3 is given with its conserved first and last residue. Fields, in order: D gene, V gene, clone size, J gene, CDR3 protein, CDR3 DNA. D genes are given only for firm matches. The size entry is marked missing in some rows and otherwise reads once, few, many or a size class.

d_gene: TRBD1
v_gene: TRBV7-9
abundance: -
j_gene: TRBJ2-1
CDR3aa: CASSLGLTGSSYNEQFF
CDR3nt: TGTGCCAGCAGCTTAGGATTGACAGGGAGCTCCTACAATGAGCAGTTCTTC

d_gene: TRBD2
v_gene: TRBV5-1
abundance: -
j_gene: TRBJ2-3
CDR3aa: CASSHSGSGTDTQYF
CDR3nt: TGCGCCAGCAGCCACAGCGGGAGCGGCACAGATACGCAGTATTTT

d_gene: TRBD2
v_gene: TRBV19
abundance: -
j_gene: TRBJ2-2
CDR3aa: CASNQPNPGLAGDANTGELFF
CDR3nt: TGTGCCAGTAACCAACCGAACCCGGGACTAGCGGGAGATGCGAACACCGGGGAGCTGTTTTTT

d_gene: TRBD1
v_gene: TRBV27
abundance: -
j_gene: TRBJ1-5
CDR3aa: CASSLVGTGYNQPQHF
CDR3nt: TGTGCCAGCAGTTTAGTGGGGACAGGATACAATCAGCCCCAGCATTTT

d_gene: TRBD1
v_gene: TRBV2
abundance: -
j_gene: TRBJ1-4
CDR3aa: CASSEGPTGVWEKLFF
CDR3nt: TGTGCCAGCAGTGAGGGGCCGACAGGGGTATGGGAAAAACTGTTTTTT

d_gene: TRBD1
v_gene: TRBV27
abundance: -
j_gene: TRBJ2-7
CDR3aa: CASSLTGGAYEQYF
CDR3nt: TGTGCCAGCAGTTTGACAGGGGGGGCCTACGAGCAGTACTTC

d_gene: TRBD2
v_gene: TRBV11-2
abundance: -
j_gene: TRBJ2-2
CDR3aa: CASSRQAGANTGELFF
CDR3nt: TGTGCCAGCAGCCGACAAGCGGGAGCAAACACCGGGGAGCTGTTTTTT

d_gene: TRBD2
v_gene: TRBV11-2
abundance: -
j_gene: TRBJ2-1
CDR3aa: CASSFRLAGDDEQFF
CDR3nt: TGTGCCAGCAGTTTCCGACTAGCGGGAGACGATGAGCAGTTCTTC

d_gene: TRBD1
v_gene: TRBV25-1
abundance: -
j_gene: TRBJ1-4
CDR3aa: CASSRTGWNEKLFF
CDR3nt: TGTGCCAGCAGCAGGACAGGGTGGAATGAAAAACTGTTTTTT

d_gene: TRBD2
v_gene: TRBV19
abundance: -
j_gene: TRBJ2-5
CDR3aa: CASSPGLAGAETQYF
CDR3nt: TGTGCCAGTAGTCCGGGACTAGCGGGAGCAGAGACCCAGTACTTC

d_gene: -
v_gene: TRBV27
abundance: -
j_gene: TRBJ1-1
CDR3aa: CASSLLPRGGVNTEAFF
CDR3nt: TGTGCCAGCAGTTTACTACCCCGGGGGGGTGTGAACACTGAAGCTTTCTTT

d_gene: TRBD2
v_gene: TRBV24-1
abundance: -
j_gene: TRBJ2-1
CDR3aa: CATSDLKRDIAGGRHEQFF
CDR3nt: TGTGCCACCAGTGATTTGAAGCGAGATATAGCGGGAGGGAGGCATGAGCAGTTCTTC

d_gene: TRBD2
v_gene: TRBV4-2
abundance: -
j_gene: TRBJ2-1
CDR3aa: CASSQVSSGIGGRDEQFF
CDR3nt: TGTGCCAGCAGCCAAGTTTCGAGCGGGATTGGGGGTAGGGATGAGCAGTTCTTC

d_gene: -
v_gene: TRBV5-1
abundance: few
j_gene: TRBJ2-7
CDR3aa: CASSLTPSYPEQYF
CDR3nt: TGCGCCAGCAGCCTCACCCCTAGCTATCCCGAGCAGTACTTC

d_gene: -
v_gene: TRBV3-1/TRBV3-2
abundance: -
j_gene: TRBJ1-6
CDR3aa: CASSPRGGTITNSPLHF
CDR3nt: TGTGCCAGCAGCCCTCGGGGAGGGACTATAACGAATTCACCCCTCCACTTT

d_gene: -
v_gene: TRBV10-3
abundance: -
j_gene: TRBJ2-7
CDR3aa: CAISNGTTYEQYF
CDR3nt: TGTGCCATCAGTAACGGGACAACCTACGAGCAGTACTTC

d_gene: TRBD1
v_gene: TRBV5-1
abundance: -
j_gene: TRBJ2-7
CDR3aa: CASSPQGGQGAYEQYF
CDR3nt: TGCGCCAGCAGCCCCCAGGGGGGACAGGGGGCCTACGAGCAGTACTTC

d_gene: -
v_gene: TRBV20-1
abundance: few
j_gene: TRBJ2-5
CDR3aa: CSALYQETQYF
CDR3nt: TGCAGTGCTCTGTACCAAGAGACCCAGTACTTC

d_gene: TRBD1
v_gene: TRBV3-1/TRBV3-2
abundance: -
j_gene: TRBJ1-1
CDR3aa: CASSLGQGNTEAFF
CDR3nt: TGTGCCAGCAGCCTAGGACAGGGCAACACTGAAGCTTTCTTT

d_gene: -
v_gene: TRBV7-9
abundance: -
j_gene: TRBJ1-2
CDR3aa: CASNAMGRDYTF
CDR3nt: TGTGCCAGCAATGCGATGGGGCGCGACTACACCTTC

d_gene: -
v_gene: TRBV19
abundance: few
j_gene: TRBJ2-7
CDR3aa: CASSMRRVPYEQYF
CDR3nt: TGTGCCAGTAGTATGCGGAGGGTGCCGTACGAGCAGTACTTC

d_gene: TRBD1
v_gene: TRBV12-3/TRBV12-4
abundance: -
j_gene: TRBJ1-1
CDR3aa: CASSSIGGAEAFF
CDR3nt: TGTGCCAGCAGTTCTATAGGGGGCGCTGAAGCTTTCTTT

d_gene: -
v_gene: TRBV27
abundance: -
j_gene: TRBJ1-3
CDR3aa: CASSLKAGLSGNTIYF
CDR3nt: TGTGCCAGCAGTTTAAAGGCAGGGCTCTCTGGAAACACCATATATTTT

d_gene: -
v_gene: TRBV28
abundance: -
j_gene: TRBJ2-1
CDR3aa: CASSLPAGSYNEQFF
CDR3nt: TGTGCCAGCAGTTTACCAGCGGGCTCCTACAATGAGCAGTTCTTC

d_gene: -
v_gene: TRBV27
abundance: once
j_gene: TRBJ1-2
CDR3aa: CASYSDTGGYGYTF
CDR3nt: TGTGCCAGCTATAGCGACACGGGGGGCTATGGCTACACCTTC

d_gene: -
v_gene: TRBV7-9
abundance: once
j_gene: TRBJ2-2
CDR3aa: CASSRTAGGDTGELFF
CDR3nt: TGTGCCAGCAGCAGAACGGCTGGGGGCGACACCGGGGAGCTGTTTTTT

d_gene: -
v_gene: TRBV20-1
abundance: -
j_gene: TRBJ2-1
CDR3aa: CSASLGGIYNEQFF
CDR3nt: TGCAGTGCTAGTTTGGGAGGTATTTACAATGAGCAGTTCTTC

d_gene: TRBD1
v_gene: TRBV13
abundance: -
j_gene: TRBJ2-4
CDR3aa: CASSWDSKNIQYF
CDR3nt: TGTGCCAGCAGCTGGGACAGTAAAAACATTCAGTACTTC

d_gene: TRBD1
v_gene: TRBV27
abundance: -
j_gene: TRBJ2-1
CDR3aa: CASSPPDRGSYNEQFF
CDR3nt: TGTGCCAGCAGTCCCCCTGACAGGGGCTCCTACAATGAGCAGTTCTTC

d_gene: TRBD1
v_gene: TRBV5-1
abundance: -
j_gene: TRBJ1-1
CDR3aa: CASSLPGTANTEAFF
CDR3nt: TGCGCCAGCAGCCTCCCCGGGACAGCGAACACTGAAGCTTTCTTT

d_gene: -
v_gene: TRBV6-5
abundance: -
j_gene: TRBJ2-2
CDR3aa: CASRHRNTGELFF
CDR3nt: TGTGCCAGCAGACACAGGAACACCGGGGAGCTGTTTTTT

d_gene: -
v_gene: TRBV18
abundance: -
j_gene: TRBJ2-3
CDR3aa: CASSPQREGGTDTQYF
CDR3nt: TGTGCCAGCTCACCACAGAGGGAAGGAGGCACAGATACGCAGTATTTT

d_gene: TRBD1
v_gene: TRBV7-9
abundance: -
j_gene: TRBJ1-2
CDR3aa: CASSADREEVNYGYTF
CDR3nt: TGTGCCAGCAGCGCCGACAGGGAGGAGGTTAACTATGGCTACACCTTC

d_gene: TRBD2
v_gene: TRBV28
abundance: few
j_gene: TRBJ2-1
CDR3aa: CASRFTSGRTNEQFF
CDR3nt: TGTGCCAGCCGTTTCACTAGCGGGAGAACCAATGAGCAGTTCTTC

d_gene: TRBD1
v_gene: TRBV5-1
abundance: -
j_gene: TRBJ1-4
CDR3aa: CASSWMGQGAEKLFF
CDR3nt: TGCGCCAGCAGCTGGATGGGACAGGGAGCTGAAAAACTGTTTTTT

d_gene: TRBD2
v_gene: TRBV28
abundance: -
j_gene: TRBJ2-2
CDR3aa: CASSPLPGRATNTGELFF
CDR3nt: TGTGCCAGCAGTCCGCTCCCCGGGAGGGCGACGAACACCGGGGAGCTGTTTTTT

d_gene: -
v_gene: TRBV5-1
abundance: -
j_gene: TRBJ1-3
CDR3aa: CASSKGSSGNTIYF
CDR3nt: TGCGCCAGCAGCAAAGGGAGTTCTGGAAACACCATATATTTT

d_gene: TRBD1
v_gene: TRBV3-1/TRBV3-2
abundance: -
j_gene: TRBJ1-1
CDR3aa: CASSQEGPTGSEAFF
CDR3nt: TGTGCCAGCAGCCAAGAAGGCCCGACAGGGAGTGAAGCTTTCTTT

d_gene: TRBD2
v_gene: TRBV5-4
abundance: -
j_gene: TRBJ2-4
CDR3aa: CASSPGLAGGLAKNIQYF
CDR3nt: TGTGCCAGCAGCCCGGGACTAGCGGGAGGGCTAGCCAAAAACATTCAGTACTTC

d_gene: -
v_gene: TRBV13
abundance: -
j_gene: TRBJ2-2
CDR3aa: CASSLGLADVTGELFF
CDR3nt: TGTGCCAGCAGCTTAGGACTAGCAGATGTAACCGGGGAGCTGTTTTTT

d_gene: -
v_gene: TRBV11-2
abundance: -
j_gene: TRBJ1-4
CDR3aa: CASSLALTGRVDEKLFF
CDR3nt: TGTGCCAGCAGCTTAGCGTTAACGGGCAGGGTGGATGAAAAACTGTTTTTT

d_gene: -
v_gene: TRBV29-1
abundance: few
j_gene: TRBJ1-6
CDR3aa: CSATNGGAGSPLHF
CDR3nt: TGCAGCGCCACGAATGGGGGCGCGGGTTCACCCCTCCACTTT

d_gene: TRBD2
v_gene: TRBV6-4
abundance: -
j_gene: TRBJ2-3
CDR3aa: CASSPGLADTQYF
CDR3nt: TGTGCCAGCAGCCCCGGACTAGCAGATACGCAGTATTTT

d_gene: TRBD1
v_gene: TRBV18
abundance: -
j_gene: TRBJ1-3
CDR3aa: CASSPPIGQGITGNTIYF
CDR3nt: TGTGCCAGCTCACCACCAATCGGACAGGGCATCACTGGAAACACCATATATTTT

d_gene: TRBD1
v_gene: TRBV5-1
abundance: -
j_gene: TRBJ1-6
CDR3aa: CASSPGTGRGSPLHF
CDR3nt: TGCGCCAGCAGCCCAGGGACAGGTCGCGGTTCACCCCTCCACTTT

d_gene: TRBD1
v_gene: TRBV3-1/TRBV3-2
abundance: -
j_gene: TRBJ1-1
CDR3aa: CASSGDRGSQGHQPEAFF
CDR3nt: TGTGCCAGCAGCGGGGACAGGGGATCCCAAGGTCATCAACCCGAAGCTTTCTTT

d_gene: -
v_gene: TRBV5-1
abundance: -
j_gene: TRBJ1-1
CDR3aa: CASSLEQANTEAFF
CDR3nt: TGCGCCAGCAGCTTGGAGCAGGCGAACACTGAAGCTTTCTTT

d_gene: TRBD1
v_gene: TRBV5-1
abundance: few
j_gene: TRBJ1-1
CDR3aa: CASSSGQFNTEAFF
CDR3nt: TGCGCCAGCAGCTCGGGACAGTTCAACACTGAAGCTTTCTTT

d_gene: TRBD2
v_gene: TRBV5-1
abundance: -
j_gene: TRBJ2-1
CDR3aa: CASSSGTSGSNEQFF
CDR3nt: TGCGCCAGCAGCTCCGGGACTAGCGGGAGTAATGAGCAGTTCTTC

d_gene: -
v_gene: TRBV18
abundance: -
j_gene: TRBJ2-7
CDR3aa: CASSPGMGAYEQYF
CDR3nt: TGTGCCAGCTCACCGGGTATGGGGGCTTACGAGCAGTACTTC

d_gene: TRBD1
v_gene: TRBV14
abundance: once
j_gene: TRBJ1-6
CDR3aa: CASSPGTGGIYSPLHF
CDR3nt: TGTGCCAGCAGCCCCGGGACAGGGGGGATTTATTCACCCCTCCACTTT

d_gene: TRBD2
v_gene: TRBV6-5
abundance: -
j_gene: TRBJ2-5
CDR3aa: CASSYGRDAETQYF
CDR3nt: TGTGCCAGCAGTTACGGGAGGGATGCAGAGACCCAGTACTTC

d_gene: -
v_gene: TRBV23-1
abundance: -
j_gene: TRBJ2-7
CDR3aa: CASSPPCGARDDEQYF
CDR3nt: TGCGCCAGCAGTCCTCCTTGCGGGGCTCGGGATGACGAGCAGTACTTC

d_gene: -
v_gene: TRBV7-2
abundance: few
j_gene: TRBJ1-3
CDR3aa: CASGWSSGNTIYF
CDR3nt: TGTGCCAGCGGGTGGAGCTCTGGAAACACCATATATTTT

d_gene: TRBD1
v_gene: TRBV7-2
abundance: -
j_gene: TRBJ2-7
CDR3aa: CASSEGQLGLEQYF
CDR3nt: TGTGCCAGCAGCGAGGGACAGTTAGGTCTCGAGCAGTACTTC

d_gene: TRBD2
v_gene: TRBV4-2
abundance: -
j_gene: TRBJ2-3
CDR3aa: CASSQGLAGYTDTQYF
CDR3nt: TGTGCCAGCAGCCAAGGGCTAGCGGGATACACAGATACGCAGTATTTT

d_gene: TRBD1
v_gene: TRBV24-1
abundance: -
j_gene: TRBJ2-7
CDR3aa: CATSDSGQGYEQYF
CDR3nt: TGTGCCACCAGTGATTCGGGACAGGGCTACGAGCAGTACTTC

d_gene: -
v_gene: TRBV6-1
abundance: -
j_gene: TRBJ1-1
CDR3aa: CASSEIRGTEAFF
CDR3nt: TGTGCCAGCAGTGAGATCCGAGGAACTGAAGCTTTCTTT

d_gene: -
v_gene: TRBV28
abundance: -
j_gene: TRBJ1-1
CDR3aa: CASSSGAVVDNTEAFF
CDR3nt: TGTGCCAGCAGTTCGGGTGCGGTCGTAGACAACACTGAAGCTTTCTTT